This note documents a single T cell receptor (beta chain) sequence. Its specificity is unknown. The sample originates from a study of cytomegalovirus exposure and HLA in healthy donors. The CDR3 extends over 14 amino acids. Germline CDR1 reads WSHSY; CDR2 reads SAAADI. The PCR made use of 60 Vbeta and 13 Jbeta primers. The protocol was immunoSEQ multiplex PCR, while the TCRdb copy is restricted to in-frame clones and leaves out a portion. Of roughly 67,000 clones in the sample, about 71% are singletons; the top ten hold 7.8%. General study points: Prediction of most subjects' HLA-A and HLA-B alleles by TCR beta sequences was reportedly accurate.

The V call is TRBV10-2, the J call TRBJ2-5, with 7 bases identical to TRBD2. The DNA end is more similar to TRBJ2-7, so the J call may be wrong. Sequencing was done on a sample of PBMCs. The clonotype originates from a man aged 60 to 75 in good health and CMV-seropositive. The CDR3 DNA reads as TGCGCCAGCAGTCCGCGGGGGTTAACCTACGAGCAGTACTTC. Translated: CASSPRGLTYEQYF.